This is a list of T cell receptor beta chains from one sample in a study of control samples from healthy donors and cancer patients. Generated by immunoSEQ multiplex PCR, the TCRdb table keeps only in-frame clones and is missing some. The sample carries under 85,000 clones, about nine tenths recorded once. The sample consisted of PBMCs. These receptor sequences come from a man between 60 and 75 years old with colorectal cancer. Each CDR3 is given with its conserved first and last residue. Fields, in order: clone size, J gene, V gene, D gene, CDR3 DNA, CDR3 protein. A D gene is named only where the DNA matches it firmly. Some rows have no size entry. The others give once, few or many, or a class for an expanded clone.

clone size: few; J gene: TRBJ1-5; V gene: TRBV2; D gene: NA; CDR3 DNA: TGTGCCAGCAGTGGGGGCACGGAGGGCAATCAGCCCCAGCATTTT; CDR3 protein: CASSGGTEGNQPQHF
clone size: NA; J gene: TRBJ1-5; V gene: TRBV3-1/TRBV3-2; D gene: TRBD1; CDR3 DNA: TGTGCCAGCAGCCATCTCGGGGACAGGATCAATCAGCCCCAGCATTTT; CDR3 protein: CASSHLGDRINQPQHF
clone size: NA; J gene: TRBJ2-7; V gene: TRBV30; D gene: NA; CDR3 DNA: TGTGCCTGGAGTGTAGGGGCCTACGAGCAGTACTTC; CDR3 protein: CAWSVGAYEQYF
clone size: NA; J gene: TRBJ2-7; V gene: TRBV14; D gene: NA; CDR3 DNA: TGTGCCAGCAGCCAAGTCAGAACCTACGAGCAGTACTTC; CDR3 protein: CASSQVRTYEQYF
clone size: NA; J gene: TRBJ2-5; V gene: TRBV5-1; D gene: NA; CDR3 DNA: TGCGCCAGCAGCCTCTCGGGTGCGAGGGAGACCCAGTACTTC; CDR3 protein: CASSLSGARETQYF
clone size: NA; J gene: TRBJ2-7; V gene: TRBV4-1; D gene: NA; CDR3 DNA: TGCGCCAGCAGCCAAGGAGACGACAGGCTTCTCTACGAGCAGTACTTC; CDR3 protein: CASSQGDDRLLYEQYF
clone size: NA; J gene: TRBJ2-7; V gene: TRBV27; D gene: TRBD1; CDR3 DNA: TGTGCCAGCGCCCGGGACAGTTTGTCCGAGCAGTACTTC; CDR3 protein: CASARDSLSEQYF
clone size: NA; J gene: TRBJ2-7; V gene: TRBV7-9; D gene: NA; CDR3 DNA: TGTGCCAGCAGCTCAACCCAGGTCCAATTCTACGAGCAGTACTTC; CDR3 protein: CASSSTQVQFYEQYF
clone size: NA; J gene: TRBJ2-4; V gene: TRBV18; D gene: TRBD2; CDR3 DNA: TGTGCCAGCTCACCATGGGGCGAAGCGTTAGGACTAGTGATGTACTTC; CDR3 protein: CASSPWGEALGLVMYF
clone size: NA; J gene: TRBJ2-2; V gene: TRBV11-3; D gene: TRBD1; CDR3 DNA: TGTGCCAGCAGCGCCATAGACAGGGCCGGGGAGCTGTTTTTT; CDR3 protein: CASSAIDRAGELFF
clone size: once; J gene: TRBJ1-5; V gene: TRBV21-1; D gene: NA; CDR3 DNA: NA; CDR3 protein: CASSKVWGQGSNQPQHF
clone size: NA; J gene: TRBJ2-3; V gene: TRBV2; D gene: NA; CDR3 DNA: TGTGCCAGCAGCACCGGGACGGCCACAGATACGCAGTATTTT; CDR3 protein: CASSTGTATDTQYF
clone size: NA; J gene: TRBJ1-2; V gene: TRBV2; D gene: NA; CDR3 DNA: TGTGCCAGCAGTGAATTCGTTGGCTACACCTTC; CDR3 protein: CASSEFVGYTF
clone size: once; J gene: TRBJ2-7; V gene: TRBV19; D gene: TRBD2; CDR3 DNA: TGTGCCAGTAGTATGGGTCTCGGGGGGTCCTACGAGCAGTACTTC; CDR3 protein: CASSMGLGGSYEQYF
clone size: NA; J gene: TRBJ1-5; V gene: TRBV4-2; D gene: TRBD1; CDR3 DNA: TGTGCCAGCAGCCAAGGGACAGGGGGAAATCAGCCCCAGCATTTT; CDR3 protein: CASSQGTGGNQPQHF
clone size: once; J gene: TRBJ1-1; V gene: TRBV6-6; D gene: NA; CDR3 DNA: TGTGCCAGCAGGGTAGACGGAAGAGGGGAAGCTTTCTTT; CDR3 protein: CASRVDGRGEAFF
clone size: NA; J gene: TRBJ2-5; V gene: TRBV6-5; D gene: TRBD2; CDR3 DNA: TGTGCCAGCATACGCGGGGGTGGGGAAGAGACCCAGTACTTC; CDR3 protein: CASIRGGGEETQYF
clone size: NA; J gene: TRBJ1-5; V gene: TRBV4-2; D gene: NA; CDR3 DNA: TGTGCCAGCAGCCAAGCAAGAGATGGAGTCAATCAGCCCCAGCATTTT; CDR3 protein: CASSQARDGVNQPQHF
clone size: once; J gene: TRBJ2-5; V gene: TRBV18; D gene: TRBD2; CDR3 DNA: TGTGCCAGCTCACCACGTCTAGCGGGGGAAGAGACCCAGTACTTC; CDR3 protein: CASSPRLAGEETQYF
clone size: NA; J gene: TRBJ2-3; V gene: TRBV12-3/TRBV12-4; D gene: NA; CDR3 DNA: TGTGCCAGCGGGGGACTCCAAACCACTTTT; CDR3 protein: CASGGLQTTF
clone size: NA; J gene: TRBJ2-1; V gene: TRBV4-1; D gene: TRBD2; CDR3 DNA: TGCGCCAGCAGCCAAAGCGGGGTAAGCGAGCAGTTCTTC; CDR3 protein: CASSQSGVSEQFF
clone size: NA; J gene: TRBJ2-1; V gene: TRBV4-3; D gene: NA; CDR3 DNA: TGCGCCAGCAGCCAGAGCACCCTGTTGGATGAGCAGTTCTTC; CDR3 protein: CASSQSTLLDEQFF
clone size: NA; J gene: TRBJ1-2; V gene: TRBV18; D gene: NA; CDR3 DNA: TGTGCCAGCTCACCACCCCCTCGATTCTATGGCTACACCTTC; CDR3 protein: CASSPPPRFYGYTF
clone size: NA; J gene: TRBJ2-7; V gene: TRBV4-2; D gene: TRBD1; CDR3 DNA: TGTGCCAGCAGCCAAGAGGGGTGGACAGGATCCTCCTACGAGCAGTACTTC; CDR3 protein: CASSQEGWTGSSYEQYF
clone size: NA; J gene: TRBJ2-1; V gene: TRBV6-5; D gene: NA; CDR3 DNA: TGTGCCAGCAGTTACTTGGGGGGGGGCGGAAATGAGCAGTTCTTC; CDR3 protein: CASSYLGGGGNEQFF
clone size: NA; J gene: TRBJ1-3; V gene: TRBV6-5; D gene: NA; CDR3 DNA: TGTGCCAGCAGTTACTTCCTCCCAGACTCTGGAAACACCATATATTTT; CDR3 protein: CASSYFLPDSGNTIYF
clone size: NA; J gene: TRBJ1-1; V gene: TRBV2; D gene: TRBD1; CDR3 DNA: TGTGCCAGCAGTGGGTGGACAGGAAACACTGAAGCTTTCTTT; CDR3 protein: CASSGWTGNTEAFF
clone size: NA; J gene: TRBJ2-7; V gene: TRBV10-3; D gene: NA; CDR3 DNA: TGTGCCATCAGTGAAGGTTACGAGCAGTACTTC; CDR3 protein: CAISEGYEQYF
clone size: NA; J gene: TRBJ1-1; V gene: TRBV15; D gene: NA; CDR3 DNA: TGTGCCACCAGCCGGTCTTCGACAGGCCGAAACACTGAAGCTTTCTTT; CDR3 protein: CATSRSSTGRNTEAFF
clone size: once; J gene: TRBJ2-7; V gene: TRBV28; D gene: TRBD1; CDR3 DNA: TGTGCCAGCAGTTTGGCAGGGGGCTCCATGTACGAGCAGTACTTC; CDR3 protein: CASSLAGGSMYEQYF
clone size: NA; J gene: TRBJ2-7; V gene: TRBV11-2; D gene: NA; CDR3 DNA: TGTGCCAGCAGCTTAGGGGGCTCCCCCTACGAGCAGTACTTC; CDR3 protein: CASSLGGSPYEQYF
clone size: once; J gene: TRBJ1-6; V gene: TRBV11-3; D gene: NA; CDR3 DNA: TGTGCCAGCAGCCCTAGCCCGTTTAATTCACCCCTCCACTTT; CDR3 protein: CASSPSPFNSPLHF
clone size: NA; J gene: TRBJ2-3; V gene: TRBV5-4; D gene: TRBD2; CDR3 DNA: TGTGCCAGCAGCTTGGGGGGAGCGGGGGGCGGAGATACGCAGTATTTT; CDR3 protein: CASSLGGAGGGDTQYF
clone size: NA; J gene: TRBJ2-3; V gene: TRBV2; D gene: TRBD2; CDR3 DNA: TGTGCCAGCAGTCCCGGGCTAGCGGGGGTCTACTTCACAGATACGCAGTATTTT; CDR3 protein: CASSPGLAGVYFTDTQYF
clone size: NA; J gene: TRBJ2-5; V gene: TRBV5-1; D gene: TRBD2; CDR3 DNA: TGCGCCAGCAGCTTGTTCCTGGGAGGGTATCAAGAGACCCAGTACTTC; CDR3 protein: CASSLFLGGYQETQYF
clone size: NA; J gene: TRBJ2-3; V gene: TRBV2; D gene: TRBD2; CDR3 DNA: TGTGCCAGCAGTGGGATTGTGGCGGGGGATTCAGATACGCAGTATTTT; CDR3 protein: CASSGIVAGDSDTQYF
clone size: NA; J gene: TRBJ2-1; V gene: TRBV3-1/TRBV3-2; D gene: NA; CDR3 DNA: TGTGCCAGCAGCGGGGGGTACAATGAGCAGTTCTTC; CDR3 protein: CASSGGYNEQFF
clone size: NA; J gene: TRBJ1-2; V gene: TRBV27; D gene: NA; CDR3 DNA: TGTGCCAGCAGACGGCCGGGAGGCGGGGGCTACACCTTC; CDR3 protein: CASRRPGGGGYTF
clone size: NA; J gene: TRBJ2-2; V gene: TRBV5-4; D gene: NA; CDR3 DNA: TGTGCCAGCAGCACCGTGGACTCCTGGAGCACCGGGGAGCTGTTTTTT; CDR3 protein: CASSTVDSWSTGELFF
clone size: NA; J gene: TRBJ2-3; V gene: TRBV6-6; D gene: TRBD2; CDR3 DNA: TGTGCCAGCAGTTACGGCCGGGGGGTCACAGATACGCAGTATTTT; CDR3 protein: CASSYGRGVTDTQYF
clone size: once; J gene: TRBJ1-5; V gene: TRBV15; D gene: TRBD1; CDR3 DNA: TGTGCCACCAGCAGAGATCCGGGACAGGGATGGAGCAATCAGCCCCAGCATTTT; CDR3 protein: CATSRDPGQGWSNQPQHF
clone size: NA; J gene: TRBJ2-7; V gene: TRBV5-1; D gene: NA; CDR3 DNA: TGCGCCAGCAGCCCCGGGGGGCCGGGCGAGCAGTACTTC; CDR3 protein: CASSPGGPGEQYF
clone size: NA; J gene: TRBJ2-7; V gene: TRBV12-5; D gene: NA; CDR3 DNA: TGTGCTAGTGGTTTGGTACGGTCGGCACAACCGGGGGAGCAGTACTTC; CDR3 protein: CASGLVRSAQPGEQYF
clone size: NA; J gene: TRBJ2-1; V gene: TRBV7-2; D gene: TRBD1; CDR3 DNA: TGTGCCAGCAGCCCGAACAGGGGTGAGCAGTTCTTC; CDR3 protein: CASSPNRGEQFF
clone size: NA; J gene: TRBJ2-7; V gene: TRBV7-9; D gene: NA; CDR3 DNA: TGTGCCAGCAGCGGCGGGGTCTACGAGCAGTACTTC; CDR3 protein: CASSGGVYEQYF
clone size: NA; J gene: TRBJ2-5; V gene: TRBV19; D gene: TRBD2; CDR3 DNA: TGTGCCAGTAGTGAGGTGCGGGGGGCCATGGAGACCCAGTACTTC; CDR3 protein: CASSEVRGAMETQYF
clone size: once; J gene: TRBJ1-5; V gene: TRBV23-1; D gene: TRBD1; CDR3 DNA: TGCGCCAGCAGTCCGCTCGGGGACAGGGAAAGTAATCAGCCCCAGCATTTT; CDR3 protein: CASSPLGDRESNQPQHF
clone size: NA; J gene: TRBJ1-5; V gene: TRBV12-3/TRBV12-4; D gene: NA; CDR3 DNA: TGTGCCAGCAGTTTGGGACCCAATCAGCCCCAGCATTTT; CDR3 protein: CASSLGPNQPQHF
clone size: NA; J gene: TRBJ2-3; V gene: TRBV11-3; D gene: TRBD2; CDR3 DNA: TGTGCCAGCAGCTTGGGTCTTGCGGGGGGCACGAGAACAGGAGATACGCAGTATTTT; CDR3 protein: CASSLGLAGGTRTGDTQYF
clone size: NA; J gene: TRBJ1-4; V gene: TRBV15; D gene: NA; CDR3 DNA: TGTGCCACCAGCAGAGTTGGGAGGAGTAATGAAAAACTGTTTTTT; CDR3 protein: CATSRVGRSNEKLFF
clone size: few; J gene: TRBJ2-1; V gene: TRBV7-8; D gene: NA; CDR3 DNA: TGTGCCAGCAGCCCTAGAGCCTGGGGCCAGTTCTTC; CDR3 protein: CASSPRAWGQFF
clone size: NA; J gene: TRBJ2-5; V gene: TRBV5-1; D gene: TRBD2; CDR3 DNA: TGCGCCAGCAGCTGGGGGCGCGGGGGGGCCGGAGAGACCCAGTACTTC; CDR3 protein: CASSWGRGGAGETQYF
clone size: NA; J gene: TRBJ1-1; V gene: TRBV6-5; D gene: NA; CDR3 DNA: TGTGCCAGCTCGAACCCGGGGCAGAGTACTGAAGCTTTCTTT; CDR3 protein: CASSNPGQSTEAFF
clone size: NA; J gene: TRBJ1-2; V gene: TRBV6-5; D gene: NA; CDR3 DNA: TGTGCCAGCACCTACGTGGGAAGCGGCTACACCTTC; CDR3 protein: CASTYVGSGYTF
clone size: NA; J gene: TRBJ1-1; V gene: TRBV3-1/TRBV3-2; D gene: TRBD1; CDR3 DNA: TGTGCCAGCAGCCGCCAGGGGGGGGACACTGAAGCTTTCTTT; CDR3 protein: CASSRQGGDTEAFF
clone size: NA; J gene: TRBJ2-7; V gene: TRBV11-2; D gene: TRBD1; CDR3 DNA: TGTGCCAGCAGCTTAGATAGAGGGACAGGGGGCGGATGGTACGAGCAGTACTTC; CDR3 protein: CASSLDRGTGGGWYEQYF
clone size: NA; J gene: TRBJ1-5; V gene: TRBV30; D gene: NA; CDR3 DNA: TGTGCCTGGAGTGGGAGGTTGGGTCAGCCCCAGCATTTT; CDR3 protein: CAWSGRLGQPQHF
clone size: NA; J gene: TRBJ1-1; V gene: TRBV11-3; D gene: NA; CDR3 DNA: TGTGCCAGCAGCTTAGGGGGTGACACTGAAGCTTTCTTT; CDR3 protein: CASSLGGDTEAFF
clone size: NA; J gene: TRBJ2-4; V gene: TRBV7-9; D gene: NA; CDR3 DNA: TGTGCCAGCAGCTTAGCGATAGGGGAGGCGAAAAACATTCAGTACTTC; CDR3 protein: CASSLAIGEAKNIQYF
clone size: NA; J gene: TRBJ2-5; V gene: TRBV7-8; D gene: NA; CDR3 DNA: TGTGCCAGCGGACACCGGGCTGGGGGAGAGACCCAGTACTTC; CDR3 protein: CASGHRAGGETQYF